The entry below describes one T cell receptor beta chain. The germline V and J ends were trimmed by 6 bases and 8 bases, with 14 bases remaining between them. The CDR3 has 12 amino acids. Germline assignment: CDR1 MNHNY and CDR2 SVGAGI (reference sequence). Assay: immunoSEQ multiplex PCR; the TCRdb copy retains only in-frame clones and omits some. There are approximately 190,000 clones in the sample; around 84% occur only once, and about 7% lies in the top ten. This sample stems from a study of cytomegalovirus exposure and HLA in healthy donors. The origin of this receptor is a man younger than 35 in good health and CMV-seropositive. The sequenced sample was PBMCs. This chain joins TRBV6-6 and TRBJ2-7; D perhaps matches TRBD2 (5 bases). In DNA form, the CDR3 reads TGTGCCAGCAGAAGCGGCAACCGCAAGCAGTACTTC. Translating it yields CASRSGNRKQYF.